Following are 28 T cell receptor beta chains from one sample sequenced in a study of blood T cell repertoires in COVID-19. Sequencing used immunoSEQ multiplex PCR; TCRdb keeps in-frame clones, though not all of them. The sample gives 300,000 to 350,000 clones, roughly 87% of which show up once; roughly 2.3% is in the top ten. What was sequenced was peripheral blood. These receptors were collected from a man aged 18-30 years with active or convalescent COVID-19.

CDR3 nucleotide sequence: TGCGCCAGCAGCCAAGAGTTTAGCGGGGGCCCGAGCTCCTACGAGCAGTACTTC. Protein sequence: CASSQEFSGGPSSYEQYF. V and J are TRBV4-1 and TRBJ2-7; TRBD2 aligns across 9 bases. Germline V gene data show CDR1 as MGHRA and CDR2 as YSYEKL. The CDR3 is made up of 18 amino acids. V shed 0 bases and J 0 bases; nucleotides not matched to a gene: 9.

The chain recombines TRBV27 with TRBJ2-2; 9 bases line up with TRBD2. The germline gives CDR1 MNHEY, CDR2 SMNVEV (reference sequence). This CDR3 has 15 amino acids. With V trimmed by 8 bases and J by 6 bases, 10 bases remained unmatched. The CDR3 coding sequence is TGTGCCAGCGGTTCCGGGACTAGCTTTCCCGGGGAGCTGTTTTTT. It yields the protein CASGSGTSFPGELFF.

The chain joins TRBV19 to TRBJ2-7, with 9 bases fitting TRBD2. This CDR3 comprises 14 residues. V shed 3 bases and J 7 bases; nucleotides not matched to a gene: 7. CDR1 is LNHDA and CDR2 is SQIVND in the germline V gene (reference sequence). CDR3 sequence: CASSIGGGAGEQYF. In nucleotides, the CDR3 is TGTGCCAGTAGTATCGGCGGGGGGGCCGGAGAGCAGTACTTC.

The V and J genes are TRBV7-2 and TRBJ2-7; TRBD2 agrees at 7 bases. Trimming cost V 4 bases and J 4 bases; bases outside gene matches: 10. Germline V gives CDR1 SGHTA, CDR2 FQGNSA. The CDR3 has 15 residues. The CDR3 is CASSSLTSSYYEQYF. As DNA, the CDR3 is TGTGCCAGCAGCTCCTTGACTAGCAGCTATTACGAGCAGTACTTC.

This chain uses TRBV25-1 with TRBJ2-2, with a weak D call TRBD1 (6 bases). There are 15 residues in the CDR3. V lost 5 bases to trimming and J lost 3 bases, with 13 bases between them. Germline-derived CDR1 and CDR2 are MGHDK and SYGVNS. The DNA of the CDR3 is TGTGCCAGCAGTCCTATGGCAGGGGACACCGGGGAGCTGTTTTTT. Protein product: CASSPMAGDTGELFF.

The J gene is TRBJ2-7, the V gene TRBV19; D is unclear. CDR3 length: 14 residues. Germline lookup yields CDR1 LNHDA and CDR2 SQIVND (reference sequence). V was clipped by 5 bases and J by 0 bases, with 11 bases between them. CDR3 sequence: CASSQTASSYEQYF. In nucleotides, the CDR3 is TGTGCCAGTAGTCAGACTGCGAGCTCCTACGAGCAGTACTTC.

The genes are TRBV27 and TRBJ1-1, with TRBD1 matching 9 bases. V lost 8 bases, J lost 2 bases, and 6 bases stayed unmatched. Germline CDR1 and CDR2: MNHEY and SMNVEV (reference sequence). This CDR3 has 14 residues. This CDR3 reads CASGTGTVNTEAFF. The CDR3 nucleotides read TGTGCCAGCGGGACAGGGACGGTAAACACTGAAGCTTTCTTT.

CDR3: CASRLGGDEKLFF. The CDR3 region has the DNA TGTGCCAGCCGTCTGGGGGGAGATGAAAAACTGTTTTTT. This chain connects TRBV6-5 to TRBJ1-4, with a possible D match to TRBD1 (5 bases). Trimming took off 8 bases at V and 6 bases at J, with 13 bases between the two ends. Per the germline V gene, CDR1 is MNHEY and CDR2 is SVGAGI. CDR3 length equals 13 residues.

In this sample, this clone turned up a few times. V and J are TRBV29-1 and TRBJ2-1; possible D gene TRBD1, 6 bases. There are 18 residues in the CDR3. V lost 8 bases to trimming and J lost 1 base, with 27 bases between them. Germline V gene lookup returns CDR1 SQVTM and CDR2 ANQGSEA. The CDR3 reads CSSTIRGRGPLSYNEQFF. The CDR3 DNA follows: TGCAGCTCGACGATAAGGGGGAGAGGTCCCTTGTCCTACAATGAGCAGTTCTTC.

The genes are TRBV19 and TRBJ1-4; 7 bases align to TRBD1. V lost 6 bases and J lost 3; bases outside the gene matches: 7. Germline V lookup: CDR1 LNHDA, CDR2 SQIVND (reference sequence). This CDR3 comprises 15 residues. CDR3 residues: CASRRGGTANEKLFF. In DNA, the CDR3 is TGTGCCAGTAGGAGAGGGGGCACGGCTAATGAAAAACTGTTTTTT.

CDR3 bases: TGCGCCAGCAGGCAACAGGGGGCCACTGAAGCTTTCTTT. As protein: CASRQQGATEAFF. J is TRBJ1-1 and V is TRBV4-1; 9 nucleotides match TRBD1. Germline V gene data show CDR1 as MGHRA and CDR2 as YSYEKL. V dropped 6 bases and J dropped 4; count of bases not matched to a gene: 3. There are 13 residues in the CDR3.

The V gene is TRBV28, the J gene TRBJ2-2, with TRBD2 matching over 10 bases. The germline CDR1 and CDR2 sequences are MDHEN and SYDVKM. CDR3 length: 16 residues. The junction had 9 bases not matched to a gene; V was cut back by 4 bases and J by 7 bases. The CDR3 nucleotides read TGTGCCAGCAGTTCCCAGCGGGAGGGCCTCGTCGGGGAGCTGTTTTTT. Amino acids: CASSSQREGLVGELFF. Based on the CDR3 plus reference TRBV28 and TRBJ2-2, the full variable domain is DVKVTQSSRYLVKRTGEKVFLECVQDMDHENMFWYRQDPGLGLRLIYFSYDVKMKEKGDIPEGYSVSREKKERFSLILESASTNQTSMYLCASSSQREGLVGELFFGEGSRLTVL.

This chain connects TRBV3-1 (or the pseudogene TRBV3-2) to TRBJ1-4, with 7 positions matching TRBD1. Germline lookup yields CDR1 LGHDT and CDR2 YNNKEL (reference sequence). Losses at the gene ends were 3 bases for V and 3 bases for J; bases not matched to a gene: 4. The CDR3 length is 15 residues. CDR3: CASSQAGTANEKLFF. Written as DNA, the CDR3 is TGTGCCAGCAGCCAGGCCGGGACAGCTAATGAAAAACTGTTTTTT.

This clone was picked up a small number of times. The V call is TRBV5-1, the J call TRBJ2-2; possible D gene TRBD1, 5 bases. V was clipped by 3 bases and J by 0 bases, with 12 bases between them. Germline V gene data show CDR1 as SGHRS and CDR2 as YFSETQ. This CDR3 comprises 16 residues. Here the CDR3 reads CASSSRVRPNTGELFF. The CDR3 DNA reads TGCGCCAGCAGCTCCAGGGTACGTCCGAACACCGGGGAGCTGTTTTTT.

V gene TRBV5-4 combines with J gene TRBJ2-5; 8 positions agree with TRBD2. V was pared by 1 base and J by 4 bases, with 3 bases of the junction left unmatched. Germline assignment: CDR1 SGHNT and CDR2 YYREEE (reference sequence). The CDR3 length is 14 residues. The CDR3 spells CASSLSGSLETQYF. DNA for the CDR3: TGTGCCAGCAGCTTGAGCGGGAGCTTAGAGACCCAGTACTTC.

This chain connects TRBV10-1 to TRBJ2-5; D is perhaps TRBD2 (7 bases). V gave up 8 bases and J gave up 2 bases, with 24 bases separating them. CDR3 size: 17 residues. The germline CDR1 and CDR2 sequences are WNHNN and SYGVQD (reference sequence). CDR3 in DNA: TGCGCCAGCCACAAAAGGTGTGGGGGGGCCGTACAAGAGACCCAGTACTTC. This translates into CASHKRCGGAVQETQYF.

This chain joins TRBV4-1 and TRBJ2-1, with D hard to call. V was shortened by 2 bases and J by 6 bases, with 14 bases between the two germline ends. CDR3 length: 15 residues. Germline lookup yields CDR1 MGHRA and CDR2 YSYEKL. CDR3 DNA: TGCGCCAGCAGCCAACCCGCTAGTAGAGGCAATGAGCAGTTCTTC. The encoded protein is CASSQPASRGNEQFF.

This sequence joins TRBV11-2 and TRBJ1-5; possible D gene TRBD1, 6 bases. Germline loops: CDR1 SGHAT, CDR2 FQNNGV. Trimming shortened V by 5 bases and J by 4 bases, and 21 bases separated the two germline ends. CDR3 length: 17 amino acids. In DNA form, the CDR3 reads TGTGCCAGCAGCCCTGGGGGGGCCTCTCGAAGAAATCAGCCCCAGCATTTT. Encoded protein: CASSPGGASRRNQPQHF.

The chain uses TRBV7-9 and TRBJ1-5; D gene ambiguous. Germline CDR1 SEHNR, CDR2 FQNEAQ (reference sequence). The CDR3 has 14 amino acids. V was trimmed by 5 bases and J by 6 bases, leaving 14 bases between them. The CDR3 loop is CASSPALEGQPQHF. DNA for the CDR3: TGTGCCAGCAGCCCGGCCCTTGAGGGTCAGCCCCAGCATTTT.

This rearrangement joins TRBV10-2 to TRBJ1-1; the D is unclear. Germline V gene data show CDR1 as WSHSY and CDR2 as SAAADI. There are 13 residues in the CDR3. Trimming removed 3 bases from V and 2 bases from J, with 7 bases in between. The DNA for the CDR3 is TGCGCCAGCAGTGAACCAGTTAACACTGAAGCTTTCTTT. Protein product: CASSEPVNTEAFF.

The J gene is TRBJ2-1, the V gene TRBV29-1; maybe TRBD2 (6 bases). CDR3 length equals 13 residues. Germline assignment: CDR1 SQVTM and CDR2 ANQGSEA. Trimming pared 3 bases from V and 3 bases from J, leaving 9 bases between. The DNA of the CDR3 is TGCAGCGTTGATGCGGGACTCTACAATGAGCAGTTCTTC. Amino acid sequence: CSVDAGLYNEQFF.

This clone was counted once. The chain has TRBV4-1 and TRBJ2-7; TRBD1 agrees at 7 bases. V lost 4 bases to trimming and J lost 0 bases; unmatched junction nucleotides: 6. Germline V gene data show CDR1 as MGHRA and CDR2 as YSYEKL. CDR3 length: 15 residues. CDR3 in DNA: TGCGCCAGCAGCCTAGGGACAGCGAGCTCCTACGAGCAGTACTTC. Its protein is CASSLGTASSYEQYF.

The chain combines TRBV11-2 with TRBJ1-2; D perhaps matches TRBD1 (5 bases). The CDR3 loop spans 14 amino acids. The V gene lost 5 bases and the J gene lost 4 bases, with 14 bases spanning the gap. Germline V gene sequence: CDR1 SGHAT, CDR2 FQNNGV. The CDR3 DNA is TGTGCCAGCAGCCCCCGTGGGGGGATCTATGGCTACACCTTC. It encodes CASSPRGGIYGYTF.

The CDR3 is CASSLAARRYNEQFF. In DNA form, the CDR3 reads TGCGCCAGCAGCCTAGCCGCGCGGCGCTACAATGAGCAGTTCTTC. This chain joins TRBV4-3 and TRBJ2-1, with D unresolved. The germline gives CDR1 LGHNA, CDR2 YSLEER. This CDR3 region has 15 residues. Deletions cut 4 bases from V and 3 bases from J, with 13 bases between.

The rearrangement joins TRBV19 to TRBJ1-2; the D is unclear. This CDR3 contains 12 residues. The V gene lost 5 bases and the J gene lost 4 bases, with 8 bases spanning the gap. Germline CDR1 reads LNHDA; CDR2 reads SQIVND (reference sequence). The CDR3 DNA reads as TGTGCCAGTAGTCTCGGCGGCTATGGCTACACCTTC. Amino acid sequence: CASSLGGYGYTF.

The genes are TRBV5-4 and TRBJ2-7; TRBD1 aligns across 7 bases. Germline V gene sequence: CDR1 SGHNT, CDR2 YYREEE (reference sequence). The CDR3 runs to 15 residues. The V and J ends lost 2 bases and 1 base, in that order; junction bases with no gene match: 6. CDR3 sequence reads: CASSFLTGSSYEQYF. The CDR3 DNA sequence: TGTGCCAGCAGCTTCTTGACAGGGAGTTCCTACGAGCAGTACTTC.

The rearrangement joins TRBV6-1 to TRBJ1-5; D is possibly TRBD1 (6 bases). This CDR3 spans 15 amino acids. V was pared by 1 base and J by 7 bases, with 14 bases between. Germline lookup yields CDR1 MNHNS and CDR2 SASEGT. This chain's CDR3 is CASSEENRVNQPQHF. CDR3 nucleotide sequence: TGTGCCAGCAGTGAAGAAAACAGGGTTAACCAGCCCCAGCATTTT.

V is TRBV2 and J is TRBJ2-7; perhaps TRBD1 as D (6 bases). The CDR3 is made up of 12 amino acids. The V gene's germline CDR1 is SNHLY and CDR2 FYNNEI. Trimming took 5 bases from V and 4 from J, leaving 9 bases between them. The CDR3 region is CASSYRDYEQYF. The CDR3 DNA reads as TGTGCCAGCAGTTACAGGGATTACGAGCAGTACTTC. Supplemented by reference TRBV2 and TRBJ2-7, the full variable domain reads EPEVTQTPSHQVTQMGQEVILRCVPISNHLYFYWYRQILGQKVEFLVSFYNNEISEKSEIFDDQFSVERPDGSNFTLKIRSTKLEDSAMYFCASSYRDYEQYFGPGTRLTVT.